One sample yielded the 12 T cell receptor beta chains listed below, sequenced in a study of CD4+ T cells in melanoma. The repertoire was sequenced with immunoSEQ multiplex PCR; TCRdb's copy has only in-frame clones and lacks some. The sample has about 9,200 clones, around 63% seen once. The source material was cells from a culture (not recorded whether cultured in vitro). These TCRs come from a human donor with melanoma.

The genes are TRBV30 and TRBJ1-1, with D perhaps TRBD1 (5 bases). The CDR3 runs 14 residues. The germline V gene has CDR1 GTSNPN and CDR2 SVGIG (reference sequence). The ends were cut back, 0 bases at V and 8 bases at J, with 16 bases in the middle. The CDR3 DNA sequence: TGTGCCTGGAGTGTATCGACTTTGACAGCGGAAGCTTTCTTT. This gives the protein CAWSVSTLTAEAFF.

The genes are TRBV9 and TRBJ1-3, with 10 bases lining up with TRBD1. There are 17 residues in the CDR3. CDR1 SGDLS and CDR2 YYNGEE come from the germline V gene. V lost 3 bases to trimming and J lost 4 bases; unmatched junction nucleotides: 10. The CDR3 nucleotides are TGTGCCAGCAGCGCACGTCCCGGGACAGGGGCCGGAAACACCATATATTTT. Its protein product is CASSARPGTGAGNTIYF.

The rearrangement links TRBV2 to TRBJ1-6; no clear D. CDR3 length: 13 residues. Germline loops: CDR1 SNHLY, CDR2 FYNNEI. V was clipped by 8 bases and J by 7 bases, with 12 bases between them. Here the CDR3 reads CASHYRENSPLHF. In DNA, the CDR3 is TGTGCCAGCCACTACCGGGAAAATTCACCCCTCCACTTT.

The CDR3 loop is CASWTESNEKLFF. As DNA, the CDR3 is TGTGCCAGTTGGACAGAATCAAATGAAAAACTGTTTTTT. The chain is built from TRBV28 and TRBJ1-4; TRBD1 might be the D (6 bases). Germline V gives CDR1 MDHEN, CDR2 SYDVKM. Deletions cut 9 bases from V and 5 bases from J, with 13 bases between. The CDR3 is made up of 13 amino acids.

This clone was observed a handful of times. This rearrangement joins TRBV5-4 to TRBJ1-2; D perhaps matches TRBD1 (5 bases). In germline, CDR1 is SGHNT, CDR2 YYREEE (reference sequence). V was pared by 4 bases and J by 0 bases, with 19 bases between. The length of the CDR3 is 17 residues. The CDR3 protein is CASSTLRNRSPNYGYTF. CDR3 nucleotide sequence: TGTGCCAGCAGCACCCTACGGAACAGGTCCCCTAACTATGGCTACACCTTC. Using reference TRBV5-4 and TRBJ1-2 for the parts outside the CDR3, the full variable domain is ETGVTQSPTHLIKTRGQQVTLRCSSQSGHNTVSWYQQALGQGPQFIFQYYREEENGRGNFPPRFSGLQFPNYSSELNVNALELDDSALYLCASSTLRNRSPNYGYTFGSGTRLTVV.

The chain is built from TRBV7-2 and TRBJ1-5; possible D gene TRBD1, 6 bases. This CDR3 is 15 amino acids long. Trimming cost V 5 bases and J 0 bases, with 11 bases left between them. Per germline, CDR1 SGHTA and CDR2 FQGNSA. The CDR3 loop reads CASSPDRNSNQPQHF. The CDR3 nucleotides read TGTGCCAGCAGCCCCGACAGGAATAGCAATCAGCCCCAGCATTTT.

V gene TRBV11-2 combines with J gene TRBJ2-1, with unresolved D. Germline CDR1 and CDR2: SGHAT and FQNNGV. The CDR3 is 15 residues long. With 7 bases removed from V and 7 bases from J, the gap between germline ends came to 20 bases. The CDR3 DNA is TGTGCCAGCACCCGATTCAGGTTGCAGTATAATGAGCAGTTCTTC. Protein product: CASTRFRLQYNEQFF.

This clone was observed a few times. CDR3 in amino acids: CASSLAGRAGANVLTF. The CDR3 DNA is TGCGCCAGCAGCTTGGCCGGCAGGGCTGGGGCCAACGTCCTGACTTTC. The chain uses TRBV5-1 and TRBJ2-6; tentatively, D is TRBD1 (5 bases). The ends were cut back, 0 bases at V and 2 bases at J, with 9 bases in the middle. The germline gives CDR1 SGHRS, CDR2 YFSETQ. CDR3 length: 16 amino acids.

The V gene is TRBV5-1, the J gene TRBJ1-4, with 7 positions matching TRBD1. The J segment lost 4 bases and the V segment lost 3 bases, leaving 6 bases of the junction unmatched. The CDR3 covers 15 residues. CDR1 is SGHRS, CDR2 YFSETQ, per germline. CDR3 sequence: CASSSLQGNNEKLFF. CDR3 sequence (DNA): TGCGCCAGCAGCTCCCTACAGGGGAATAATGAAAAACTGTTTTTT.

The chain is built from TRBV5-1 and TRBJ1-3, with D unclear. The CDR3 runs to 15 residues. Germline CDR1 is SGHRS and CDR2 is YFSETQ. With 0 bases removed from V and 2 bases from J, the gap between germline ends came to 9 bases. CDR3 sequence (DNA): TGCGCCAGCAGCTTGGTTGGCGTTCCTGGAAACACCATATATTTT. It specifies CASSLVGVPGNTIYF.

The chain joins TRBV5-1 to TRBJ2-1, with 9 bases identical to TRBD2. With 5 bases clipped from V and 7 bases from J, the junction kept 13 bases outside the gene matches. From germline, CDR1 is SGHRS and CDR2 YFSETQ. The CDR3 is made up of 16 amino acids. CDR3 region: CASRSRIAGDGNEQFF. CDR3 DNA: TGCGCCAGCAGGTCCCGGATAGCGGGGGACGGGAATGAGCAGTTCTTC.

The chain has TRBV10-2 and TRBJ1-5; D not certain. The CDR3 extends over 14 amino acids. Germline-derived CDR1 and CDR2 are WSHSY and SAAADI. V was cut by 0 bases and J by 2 bases, with 5 bases left in between. The CDR3: CASSESDGNQPQHF. The CDR3, as DNA: TGCGCCAGCAGTGAGTCTGACGGCAATCAGCCCCAGCATTTT.